Listed below are T cell receptor beta chains from one sample, sequenced in a study of siplizumab effects on memory and regulatory T cells. TCRdb's table, derived via immunoSEQ multiplex PCR, lists solely in-frame clones and lacks some. Among 100,000 or so clones listed, 80% to 95% were seen once. Sequences were obtained from non-Treg CD4+ T cells sorted from blood. The receptors come from a human donor in good health. The conserved cysteine and the conserved F or W are not part of the CDR3 here. The order of the fields is CDR3 length, V gene, J gene, CDR3 protein.

14,TRBV4-3,TRBJ1-1,ASSQEGWTGGTEAF
12,TRBV7-7,TRBJ1-4,ASSPGTGNEKLF
11,TRBV19,TRBJ2-3,ASSTYREDTQY
10,TRBV29-1,TRBJ2-7,SVWGSSYEQY
15,TRBV5-1,TRBJ2-6,ASSLEGGRSGANVLT
13,TRBV5-1,TRBJ2-7,ASSLLGTGSYEQY
12,TRBV27,TRBJ2-5,ASRLRGGKETQY
13,TRBV2,TRBJ2-2,ASRGLAGNTGELF
15,TRBV11-2,TRBJ1-6,ASSLDPGTSYNSPLH
14,TRBV14,TRBJ2-3,ASSQDGLAATDTQY
11,TRBV18,TRBJ1-2,ASSPDIGYGYT
9,TRBV30,TRBJ1-6,AYLQNSPLH
12,TRBV4-1,TRBJ2-1,ASSQLRGNNEQF
11,TRBV6-6,TRBJ1-6,ASSRDLGSPLH
12,TRBV5-1,TRBJ1-2,ASSLDRANYGYT
14,TRBV7-6,TRBJ2-3,ASSRTLAGGPDTQY
12,TRBV27,TRBJ1-3,ASSPRGAGNTIY
12,TRBV5-1,TRBJ1-5,ASSRDGGNQPQH
14,TRBV19,TRBJ2-6,ASTIEQGAGANVLT
11,TRBV5-1,TRBJ2-5,ASSSPGQETQY